This T cell receptor (beta chain) was profiled in a study of T cells in localized non-small cell lung cancer. Study-level findings and limits: An association was observed between higher blood T cell density and longer overall survival. Researchers found a median approximately 53 of the top 100 tumor clones in adjacent lung. Of the tissues analyzed, uninvolved adjacent lung showed maximal T cell clonality, greater than tumor.

Relative to its sample, this clone is medium-sized. Its specificity is unknown. The CDR3 spans 15 residues. Per the germline V gene, CDR1 is SGHNT and CDR2 is YENEEA. Trimming stripped 2 bases from V and 4 bases from J, with 14 bases between. Atypia-free adjacent lung came from at least 2 cm beyond the tumor margin. The method was immunoSEQ multiplex PCR; TCRdb's version includes in-frame clones alone and lacks a portion of them. The table lists under 2,000 clones, more than 25% of them singletons. The TCR sequence derives from an older female donor with stage I lung adenocarcinoma. This chain joins TRBV11-3 and TRBJ2-5; the D gene is possibly TRBD1 (6 bases). The input for sequencing was normal lung tissue next to the tumor, taken before any cancer treatment. CDR3 in amino acids: CASSLTPGARETQYF. The CDR3 coding sequence is TGTGCCAGCAGCTTAACGCCAGGGGCACGAGAGACCCAGTACTTC.